A selection of T cell receptor beta chains follows, all from one sample in a study of T cell responses to AZD1222 COVID-19 vaccine. Sequencing was performed with immunoSEQ multiplex PCR; in TCRdb, only in-frame clones are kept and a portion is missing. This sample has some 150,000 clones, with almost 85% found just once. The sequenced sample was peripheral blood, obtained 28 days after the second dose of the MenACWY control vaccine. All receptors come from an adult who received the MenACWY meningococcal vaccine as a control. Both conserved end residues are part of each CDR3. A D gene is named only where the DNA matches it firmly. A row's size may be missing; if present it is once, few, many or a size class.

j_call clone_size v_call d_call cdr3_aa cdr3_nt
TRBJ2-1 - TRBV15 - CATSRGTGSYNEQFF TGTGCCACCAGCAGAGGCACAGGCTCATACAATGAGCAGTTCTTC
TRBJ2-4 - TRBV2 - CASMGGNIQYF TGTGCCAGCATGGGGGGAAACATTCAGTACTTC
TRBJ2-1 - TRBV5-1 - CASSLVRQSSYNEQFF TGCGCCAGCAGCTTGGTCCGACAAAGCTCCTACAATGAGCAGTTCTTC
TRBJ1-1 - TRBV14 - CASSQDPGDTEAFF TGTGCCAGCAGCCAAGATCCCGGGGACACTGAAGCTTTCTTT
TRBJ2-2 - TRBV28 TRBD2 CASSQAATSLQTGELFF TGTGCCAGCAGTCAGGCGGCGACTAGCCTCCAGACCGGGGAGCTGTTTTTT
TRBJ1-2 - TRBV29-1 TRBD1 CSVATGAGIYGYTF TGCAGCGTTGCCACAGGGGCGGGGATCTATGGCTACACCTTC
TRBJ1-1 - TRBV11-2 - CASSLGVVGTFF TGTGCCAGCAGCTTAGGAGTGGTCGGAACTTTCTTT
TRBJ1-2 - TRBV19 TRBD1 CASSAGGTGGYGYTF TGTGCCAGTAGTGCTGGGGGGACAGGGGGCTATGGCTACACCTTC
TRBJ1-1 - TRBV19 - CASSIGNRVGTEAFF TGTGCCAGTAGTATAGGGAACAGGGTAGGCACTGAAGCTTTCTTT
TRBJ1-2 - TRBV30 - CAWSVIVHEGYTF TGTGCCTGGAGTGTAATTGTCCACGAGGGCTACACCTTC
TRBJ1-4 - TRBV9 TRBD1 CASSARDRLNEKLFF TGTGCCAGCAGCGCTAGGGACAGGCTGAATGAAAAACTGTTTTTT
TRBJ1-2 few TRBV5-5 - CASTTLRGGVGGYTF TGTGCCAGCACCACCCTAAGGGGGGGCGTGGGTGGCTACACCTTC
TRBJ2-3 - TRBV5-6 - CASSPIRTDLGGTDTQYF TGTGCCAGCAGCCCAATAAGGACGGATCTTGGAGGCACAGATACGCAGTATTTT
TRBJ2-7 - TRBV14 TRBD2 CASSQRTSGRYEQYF TGTGCCAGCAGCCAGAGAACTAGCGGGAGATACGAGCAGTACTTC
TRBJ1-5 - TRBV7-2 - CASSLSRDGNQPQHF TGTGCCAGCAGCTTAAGCCGGGACGGTAATCAGCCCCAGCATTTT
TRBJ2-3 once TRBV9 TRBD2 CASSPRTGGDTQYF TGTGCCAGCAGCCCTCGGACGGGAGGCGATACGCAGTATTTT
TRBJ2-1 - TRBV12-5 TRBD1 CASGSFTGTGGYEQFF TGTGCTAGTGGTTCGTTTACCGGGACAGGGGGCTATGAGCAGTTCTTC
TRBJ1-5 - TRBV6-1 - CASSEGWGANQPQHF TGTGCCAGCAGTGAAGGGTGGGGGGCCAATCAGCCCCAGCATTTT
TRBJ1-4 - TRBV2 - CASSPMTGQLFF TGTGCCAGCAGCCCCATGACAGGACAGCTGTTTTTT
TRBJ2-5 - TRBV28 TRBD1 CASSSDRALTETQYF TGTGCCAGCAGCTCGGACAGGGCGTTAACAGAGACCCAGTACTTC
TRBJ1-3 - TRBV5-1 - CASSLGVEKNTIYF TGCGCCAGCAGCTTGGGAGTGGAGAAAAACACCATATATTTT
TRBJ1-5 - TRBV5-6 TRBD1 CASSLGTGAQPQHF TGTGCCAGCAGCCTCGGGACAGGGGCTCAGCCCCAGCATTTT
TRBJ2-2 - TRBV5-4 - CASSLGGTYTGELFF TGTGCCAGCAGCTTGGGAGGGACCTACACCGGGGAGCTGTTTTTT
TRBJ1-1 few TRBV3-1/TRBV3-2 - CASSQGLRGGRGTTEAFF TGTGCCAGCAGCCAAGGTCTACGAGGGGGGCGAGGTACCACTGAAGCTTTCTTT
TRBJ2-3 - TRBV12-3/TRBV12-4 - CASSLGLVDTQYF TGTGCCAGCAGTCTCGGTCTGGTAGATACGCAGTATTTT
TRBJ2-7 once TRBV3-1/TRBV3-2 - CASSPPHRPYEQYF TGTGCCAGCAGCCCGCCACACCGTCCCTACGAGCAGTACTTC
TRBJ1-1 - TRBV13 - CASSLGGRGWTEAFF TGTGCCAGCAGCTTAGGAGGTAGGGGTTGGACTGAAGCTTTCTTT
TRBJ2-2 - TRBV2 TRBD1 CASDLRMGQGAGELFF TGTGCCAGCGACTTAAGAATGGGACAGGGAGCCGGGGAGCTGTTTTTT
TRBJ1-1 - TRBV4-2 - CASSQEGDTIEAFF TGTGCCAGCAGCCAAGAAGGAGACACCATTGAAGCTTTCTTT
TRBJ2-3 - TRBV7-3 - CASSSTGATDTQYF TGTGCCAGCAGCTCCACCGGCGCCACAGATACGCAGTATTTT
TRBJ1-3 - TRBV3-1/TRBV3-2 - CASSQGVALSGNTIYF TGTGCCAGCAGCCAAGGAGTCGCCCTCTCTGGAAACACCATATATTTT
TRBJ2-5 - TRBV5-1 - CASSFSEGETQYF TGCGCCAGCAGCTTCAGTGAGGGAGAGACCCAGTACTTC
TRBJ1-3 few TRBV15 - CATSRDIGAGNTIYF TGTGCCACCAGCAGAGATATAGGGGCTGGAAACACCATATATTTT
TRBJ1-1 - TRBV11-1 - CASSLNLPNTEAFF TGTGCCAGCAGCTTAAATCTTCCGAACACTGAAGCTTTCTTT
TRBJ1-4 - TRBV5-6 - CASTWGTREKLFF TGTGCCAGCACCTGGGGTACGAGGGAAAAACTGTTTTTT
TRBJ1-1 - TRBV29-1 - CSVEERAATEAFF TGCAGCGTTGAAGAGAGAGCTGCCACTGAAGCTTTCTTT
TRBJ1-1 few TRBV27 - CASSFGPPDMNTEAFF TGTGCCAGCAGTTTCGGACCGCCTGATATGAACACTGAAGCTTTCTTT
TRBJ2-2 - TRBV9 - CASSVATDTGELFF TGTGCCAGCAGCGTAGCTACTGACACCGGGGAGCTGTTTTTT
TRBJ1-5 once TRBV19 - CASSIERGGSQPQHF TGTGCCAGTAGTATAGAGCGGGGCGGATCTCAGCCCCAGCATTTT
TRBJ1-3 - TRBV19 TRBD1 CASKLGQGYHSGNTIYF TGTGCCAGTAAATTGGGACAGGGGTATCACTCTGGAAATACCATATATTTT
TRBJ1-2 - TRBV5-5 - CASSSRLSNYGYTF TGTGCCAGCAGCTCACGGCTTTCTAACTATGGCTACACCTTC
TRBJ1-4 - TRBV28 - CASSSDRLGVF TGTGCCAGCAGTTCGGACCGGCTGGGAGTTTTT
TRBJ2-3 - TRBV24-1 - CATGITGDTQYF TGTGCCACGGGGATTACAGGGGATACGCAGTATTTT
TRBJ1-2 - TRBV12-5 TRBD1 CASGFWTGDGYTF TGTGCTAGTGGTTTCTGGACAGGCGATGGCTACACCTTC
TRBJ1-1 once TRBV30 - CAGDGLNTEAFF TGTGCCGGCGACGGACTGAACACTGAAGCTTTCTTT
TRBJ1-6 - TRBV6-5 TRBD1 CASTRDRGNSPLHF TGTGCCAGCACCCGGGACAGGGGTAATTCACCCCTCCACTTT